What follows is one TCR beta chain and its context. Its antigen specificity is not known. TCRdb records NextSeq 550 as the sequencer. The Human TCR Profiling Kit (MiLaboratory) was used to make UMI-labeled 5' RACE TRB cDNA libraries. cDNA synthesis used the entire amount of extracted RNA, and PCR amplification then used the entire amount of cDNA produced. Libraries were prepared in parallel with an identical number of PCR cycles. On the study's bioinformatics: About 50,000 +/- 10,000 unique UMI-labeled TRB cDNA molecules per library were extracted with MIGEC and MiXCR, with at least two reads per UMI required. An average of around 40,000 +/- 10,000 functional in-frame TRB CDR3 nucleotide clonotypes without stop codons was found per library. After downsampling to 5000 UMI-labeled TRB molecules per sample, diversity metrics, including normalized Shannon-Wiener and Chao1, were computed in VDJtools. For the central five CDR3 residues, VDJtools calculated physicochemical properties weighted by clonotype size, namely interaction energy, strength, volume and Kidera factor 4. TCRdb reprocessed the reads; each CDR3 protein sequence makes one entry, and DNA is unavailable. V and J calls and clone size were set by TCRdb, not the authors. In this sample's table one finds about 98,000 distinct CDR3 sequences. The ten top clones hold approximately 1.1% of the sample.

This sample was included in a study of CXCR3-negative and CXCR3-positive naive CD8 T cells (dated by TCRdb to about 2019). In the study overall: In total, about 140 million TRB reads were obtained, or roughly 1.5 +/- 0.3 million reads per library. Data from about 10 donors, pooled across two independent experiments, went into the diversity and physicochemical repertoire analyses. For the TRBV-TRBJ cluster analysis, the naive subsets came from a handful of donors, while the memory cells came from 3 donors. General conclusions and limits of the study: Because surface CD5, which is linked to self-reactivity in mice, was comparable between the naive subsets, TCR interaction strength was also inferred from the physicochemical properties of TRB CDR3s. Because CXCR3 expression was partially decreased after cryopreservation, freshly isolated PBMCs were used for most assays. Compared with CXCR3-negative naive cells, CXCR3-positive naive cells had TRB CDR3s with higher hydrophobicity (lower Kidera factor 4), lower energy, and higher strength and volume indices. Similar TRBV-TRBJ usage was shown by naive CXCR3-negative and CXCR3-positive cells from the same donor, whereas distinct patterns were shown by memory cells. Repertoire diversity was comparably high in both naive subsets but much lower in memory CD8+ T cells.

For each CD8+ T cell subset, flow sorting was done in triplicate, and 300,000 to 350,000 cells per subset went directly into RLT lysis buffer. Naive CD8+ T cells were defined stringently as CD45RO-CCR7+CD27+CD95- to exclude memory contaminants. Using standard density gradient centrifugation, peripheral blood mononuclear cells were isolated from buffy coats. Naive CXCR3-negative and CXCR3-positive CD8+ T cells were flow-sorted on a FACSAria III. Total RNA was extracted from sorted cells using an RNeasy Mini Kit. Inclusive of the bounding cysteine and phenylalanine, the CDR3 is 15 residues long. Only the protein sequence is given. The germline V gene (reference sequence) provides CDR1 LGHDT and CDR2 YNNKEL.

This TCR came from a human donor in good health. Some clones in this sample may be carry-over from other donors' samples. Sequencing input: naive CXCR3+ CD8+ T cells from blood. The cell subset or site label, read with the paper, signifies: CD45RO-CCR7+CD27+CD95- naive CD8+ T cells expressing CXCR3 (TNR3+). The chain employs TRBV3-1 and TRBJ1-2; TCRdb selects TRBD1, and the lack of DNA leaves this call unchecked. CDR3 protein: CASSQEETGSYGYTF.